This passage covers 7 T cell receptor beta chains from one sample sequenced in a study of T-cell memory formation after mild COVID-19. Each CDR3 protein is one row after TCRdb ran MiXCR on the 5' RACE reads. The table lists about 190,000 distinct CDR3 sequences, around 16% of them singletons. Input material: PBMCs or a T cell subset sorted from them (not recorded which). The receptors derive from an adult woman who had mild COVID-19 (a few samples of this study predate the infection). Cell type and time point are not known.

This clonotype showed up just a few times. V and J are TRBV19 and TRBJ1-1; D not certain. Germline values: CDR1 LNHDA, CDR2 SQIVND (reference sequence). The CDR3 length is 15 residues. Trimming stripped 1 base from V and 1 base from J, with 10 bases between. CDR3 nucleotide sequence: TGTGCCAGTAGTATAGGGGTTTCCGCGAACACTGAAGCTTTCTTT. Translated, it gives CASSIGVSANTEAFF.

The gene calls are TRBV29-1 and TRBJ1-1, with no clear D. Trimming took off 6 bases at V and 5 bases at J, with 16 bases between the two ends. CDR3 length: 13 amino acids. CDR1 and CDR2 from the germline V gene are SQVTM and ANQGSEA. CDR3 amino acids: CSVTFGVGTEAFF. CDR3 coding DNA: TGCAGCGTCACGTTCGGGGTAGGAACTGAAGCTTTCTTT.

In this sample, this clonotype turned up a few times. The chain uses TRBV9 and TRBJ1-1; D might be TRBD1 (6 bases). Germline V gene sequence: CDR1 SGDLS, CDR2 YYNGEE. The CDR3 loop spans 15 amino acids. Trimming stripped 0 bases from V and 1 base from J, with 10 bases between. CDR3 bases: TGTGCCAGCAGCGTAGGAGGGACACCGAACACTGAAGCTTTCTTT. As protein: CASSVGGTPNTEAFF.

In its sample, this clonotype was seen a few times. The chain links TRBV25-1 to TRBJ1-6; D is unresolved. Germline CDR1 and CDR2: MGHDK and SYGVNS. Trimming took off 8 bases at V and 0 bases at J, with 5 bases between the two ends. This CDR3 has 13 amino acids. The CDR3 spells CASPSSYNSPLHF. As DNA, the CDR3 is TGTGCCAGCCCAAGCTCCTATAATTCACCCCTCCACTTT.

The chain employs TRBV10-2 and TRBJ2-7, with D possibly matching TRBD2 (6 bases). Germline V gene sequence: CDR1 WSHSY, CDR2 SAAADI. V lost 2 bases, J lost 7 bases, and 12 bases lay in between. CDR3 length: 13 residues. The CDR3 sequence is CASSESLAQEQYF. CDR3 DNA sequence: TGCGCCAGCAGTGAGAGCCTAGCGCAAGAGCAGTACTTC.

The genes are TRBV20-1 and TRBJ1-3, with no clear D. Germline-derived CDR1 and CDR2 are DFQATT and SNEGSKA (reference sequence). The CDR3 has 13 amino acids. Trimming took off 3 bases at V and 4 bases at J, with 10 bases between the two ends. The CDR3 DNA is TGCAGTGCTAGTGGTGGTAACGGAAACACCATATATTTT. It translates to CSASGGNGNTIYF.

This sequence joins TRBV27 and TRBJ1-5; 10 nucleotides line up with TRBD1. J was trimmed by 7 bases and V by 6 bases; bases with no gene match: 12. Germline assignment: CDR1 MNHEY and CDR2 SMNVEV (reference sequence). This CDR3 region has 16 residues. The CDR3 DNA follows: TGTGCCAGCAGAGCAACGGGACAGGGGATTGGACAGCCCCAGCATTTT. Protein product: CASRATGQGIGQPQHF.